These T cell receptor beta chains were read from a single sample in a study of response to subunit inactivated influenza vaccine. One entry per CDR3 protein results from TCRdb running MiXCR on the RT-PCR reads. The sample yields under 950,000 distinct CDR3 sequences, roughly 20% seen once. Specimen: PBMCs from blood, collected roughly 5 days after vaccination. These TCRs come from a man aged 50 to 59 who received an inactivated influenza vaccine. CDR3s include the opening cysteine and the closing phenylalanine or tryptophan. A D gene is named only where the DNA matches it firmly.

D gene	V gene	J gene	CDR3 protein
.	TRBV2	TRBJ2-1	CASSGYVFSYNEQFF
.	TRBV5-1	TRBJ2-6	CASSLTGDGWSSGANVLTF
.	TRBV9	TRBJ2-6	CASSVGAGSGANVLTF
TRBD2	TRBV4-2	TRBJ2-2	CASRVAGGGTGELFF
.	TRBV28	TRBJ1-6	CASSLPSASPLHF
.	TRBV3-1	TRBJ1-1	CASSPLAAATEAFF
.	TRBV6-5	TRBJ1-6	CASSQSNSPLHF
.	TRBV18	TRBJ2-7	CASSPPAAQGTYEQYF
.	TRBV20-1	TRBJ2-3	CSASAHSTDTQYF
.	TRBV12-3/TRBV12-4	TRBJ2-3	CASSLKGIRPDTQYF
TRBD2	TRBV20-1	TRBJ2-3	CSAPLAGNTDTQYF
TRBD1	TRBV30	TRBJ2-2	CAWMGQGNTGKLFF
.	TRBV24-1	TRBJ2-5	CATSDLHVRGLKTQYF
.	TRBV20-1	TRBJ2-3	CSARTSDTQYF
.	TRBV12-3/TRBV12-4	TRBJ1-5	CASSLLGSNQPQHF
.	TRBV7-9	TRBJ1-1	CASSFEGTEAFF
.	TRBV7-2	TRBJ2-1	CASRKLGIDEQFF
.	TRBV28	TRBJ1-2	CASSYARSYGYTF
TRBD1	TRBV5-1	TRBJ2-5	CASSKTGTGFEETQYF
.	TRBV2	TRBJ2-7	CASRQSSYEQYF
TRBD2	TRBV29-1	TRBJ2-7	CSVKLAGHYEQYF
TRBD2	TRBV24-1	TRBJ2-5	CATSGSGTSGSRGTQYF
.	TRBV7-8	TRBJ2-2	CASRKETGELFF
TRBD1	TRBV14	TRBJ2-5	CASSQVARGREETQYF
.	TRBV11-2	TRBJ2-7	CASSPVSRGPYEQYF
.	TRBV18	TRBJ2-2	CASSSLLGRNTGELFF
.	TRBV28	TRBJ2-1	CTSSKLVLNEQFF
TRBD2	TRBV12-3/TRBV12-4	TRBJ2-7	CASRNSGSRVSYEQYF
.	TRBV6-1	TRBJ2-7	CASREDSHQYEQYF
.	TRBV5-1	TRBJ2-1	CASSSGVRDNEQFF
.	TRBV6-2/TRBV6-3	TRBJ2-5	CASRIAGGGQETQYF
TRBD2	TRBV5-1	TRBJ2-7	CASSLVGTSGSFSSYEQYF
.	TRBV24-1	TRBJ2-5	CATSDWTTDSETQYF
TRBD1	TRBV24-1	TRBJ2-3	CATSDPGTGSDTQYF
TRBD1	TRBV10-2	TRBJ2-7	CASSPGQGDWHQLSYEQYF
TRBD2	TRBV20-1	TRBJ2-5	CSARDSASGTSETQYF
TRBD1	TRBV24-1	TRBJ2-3	CATSDGGQGITDTQYF
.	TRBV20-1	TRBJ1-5	CSARDVGNQPQHF
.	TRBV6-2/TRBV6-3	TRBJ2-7	CASSARGAYEQYF